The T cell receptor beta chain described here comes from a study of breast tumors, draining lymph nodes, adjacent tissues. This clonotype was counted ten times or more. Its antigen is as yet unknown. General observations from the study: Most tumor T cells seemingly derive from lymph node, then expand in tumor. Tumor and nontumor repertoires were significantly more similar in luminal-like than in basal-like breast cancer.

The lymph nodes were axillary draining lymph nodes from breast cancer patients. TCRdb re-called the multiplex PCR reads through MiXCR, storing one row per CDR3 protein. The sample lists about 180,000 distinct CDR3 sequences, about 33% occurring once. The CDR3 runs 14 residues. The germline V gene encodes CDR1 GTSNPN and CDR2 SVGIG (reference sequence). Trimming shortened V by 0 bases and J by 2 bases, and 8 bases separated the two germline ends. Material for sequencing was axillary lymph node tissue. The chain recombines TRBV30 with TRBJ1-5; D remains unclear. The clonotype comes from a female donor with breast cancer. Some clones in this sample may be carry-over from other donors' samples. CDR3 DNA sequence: TGTGCCTGGAGTGTGGGTCGGGGCAATCAGCCCCAGCATTTT. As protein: CAWSVGRGNQPQHF.